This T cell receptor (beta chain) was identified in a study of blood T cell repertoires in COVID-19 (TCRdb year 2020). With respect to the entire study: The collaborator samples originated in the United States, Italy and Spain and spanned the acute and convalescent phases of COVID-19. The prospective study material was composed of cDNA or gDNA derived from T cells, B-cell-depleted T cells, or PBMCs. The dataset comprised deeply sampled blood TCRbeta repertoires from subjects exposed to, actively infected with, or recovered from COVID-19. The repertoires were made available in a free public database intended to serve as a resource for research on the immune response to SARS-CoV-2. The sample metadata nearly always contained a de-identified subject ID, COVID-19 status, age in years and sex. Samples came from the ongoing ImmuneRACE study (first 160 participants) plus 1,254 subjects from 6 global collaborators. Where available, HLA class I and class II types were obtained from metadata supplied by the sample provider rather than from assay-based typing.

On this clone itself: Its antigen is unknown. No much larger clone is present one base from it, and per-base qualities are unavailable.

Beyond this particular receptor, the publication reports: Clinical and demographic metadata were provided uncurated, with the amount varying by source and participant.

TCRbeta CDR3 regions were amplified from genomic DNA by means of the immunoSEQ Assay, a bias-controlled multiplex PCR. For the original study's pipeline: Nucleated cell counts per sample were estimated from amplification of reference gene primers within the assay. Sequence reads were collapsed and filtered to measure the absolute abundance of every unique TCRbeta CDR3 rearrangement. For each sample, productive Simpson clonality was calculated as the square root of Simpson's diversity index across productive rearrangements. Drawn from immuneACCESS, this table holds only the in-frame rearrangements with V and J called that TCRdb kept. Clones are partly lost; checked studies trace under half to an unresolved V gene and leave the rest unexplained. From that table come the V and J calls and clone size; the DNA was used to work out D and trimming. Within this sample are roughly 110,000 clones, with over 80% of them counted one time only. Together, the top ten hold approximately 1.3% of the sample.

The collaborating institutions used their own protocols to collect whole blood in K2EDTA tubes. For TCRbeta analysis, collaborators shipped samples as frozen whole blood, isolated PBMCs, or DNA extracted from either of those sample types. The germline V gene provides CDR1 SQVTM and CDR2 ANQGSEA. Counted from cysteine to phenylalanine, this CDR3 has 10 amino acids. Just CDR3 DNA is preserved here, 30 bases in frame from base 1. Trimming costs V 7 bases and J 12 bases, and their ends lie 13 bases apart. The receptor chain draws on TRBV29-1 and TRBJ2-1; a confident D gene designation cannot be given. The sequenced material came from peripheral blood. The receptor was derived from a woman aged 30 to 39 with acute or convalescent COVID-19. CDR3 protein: CSARDLRQFF. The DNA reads TGCAGCGCTCGAGACTTAAGGCAGTTCTTC.